Presented here are 28 T cell receptor beta chains from one specimen sequenced in a study of cytomegalovirus exposure and HLA in healthy donors. Sequencing used immunoSEQ multiplex PCR; TCRdb keeps in-frame clones, though not all of them. The table shows fewer than 400,000 clones, with 88% occurring only once. The specimen was PBMCs. The receptors here all came from a man aged 30 to 39 in good health and CMV-seronegative.

The V call is TRBV5-4, the J call TRBJ2-3, with 7 bases identical to TRBD2. V shed 6 bases and J 5 bases; nucleotides not matched to a gene: 12. Germline CDR1 and CDR2: SGHNT and YYREEE (reference sequence). This CDR3 is 15 amino acids long. The CDR3 sequence is CASNKRGGWVDTQYF. The CDR3 coding sequence is TGTGCCAGCAATAAGCGCGGGGGTTGGGTAGATACGCAGTATTTT.

The CDR3 protein is CASSPTLETQYF. The CDR3 DNA follows: TGTGCCAGCAGCCCTACCCTGGAGACCCAGTACTTC. J is TRBJ2-5 and V is TRBV5-5; D gene ambiguous. The CDR3 is 12 residues long. The V gene's germline CDR1 is SGHKS and CDR2 YYEKEE (reference sequence). Trimming took off 4 bases at V and 5 bases at J, with 9 bases between the two ends. The complete variable domain, with remaining parts taken from reference TRBV5-5 and TRBJ2-5, reads DAGVTQSPTHLIKTRGQQVTLRCSPISGHKSVSWYQQVLGQGPQFIFQYYEKEERGRGNFPDRFSARQFPNYSSELNVNALLLGDSALYLCASSPTLETQYFGPGTRLLVL.

This clone was detected once. This chain links TRBV5-4 with TRBJ2-5, with a tentative D call TRBD1 (6 bases). The CDR3 length is 11 residues. The germline V gene has CDR1 SGHNT and CDR2 YYREEE (reference sequence). Trimming took 10 bases from V and 5 from J, leaving 12 bases between them. CDR3 sequence reads: CAQGWGETQYF. The DNA of the CDR3 is TGTGCCCAGGGGTGGGGGGAGACCCAGTACTTC.

The J gene is TRBJ1-2, the V gene TRBV7-2, with D possibly being TRBD1 (6 bases). Trimming left V 2 bases short and J 1 base short, with 11 bases between. Germline V gene data show CDR1 as SGHTA and CDR2 as FQGNSA. The CDR3 has 15 residues. Written as DNA, the CDR3 is TGTGCCAGCAGCTTAACCGGGACATTTAACTATGGCTACACCTTC. The encoded protein is CASSLTGTFNYGYTF. Full variable domain (remainder filled in from reference TRBV7-2 and TRBJ1-2): GAGVSQSPSNKVTEKGKDVELRCDPISGHTALYWYRQSLGQGLEFLIYFQGNSAPDKSGLPSDRFSAERTGGSVSTLTIQRTQQEDSAVYLCASSLTGTFNYGYTFGSGTRLTVV.

This chain connects TRBV27 to TRBJ2-2, with 7 bases aligning to TRBD1. After removal of 5 bases from V and 6 bases from J, the junction contained 12 bases not matched to a gene. The germline V gene encodes CDR1 MNHEY and CDR2 SMNVEV (reference sequence). The CDR3 is 16 residues long. The CDR3 nucleotides are TGTGCCAGCAGTGTAGACAGGGTCCAATTCGCCGGGGAGCTGTTTTTT. It specifies CASSVDRVQFAGELFF.

V usage is TRBV14 and J usage is TRBJ1-2, with 7 bases aligning to TRBD1. This CDR3 comprises 13 residues. With V trimmed by 4 bases and J by 4 bases, 3 bases remained unmatched. In germline, CDR1 is SGHDN, CDR2 FVKESK. In nucleotides, the CDR3 is TGTGCCAGCAGCCCCGGACAGGTCTATGGCTACACCTTC. Its translation: CASSPGQVYGYTF.

This chain uses TRBV5-4 with TRBJ2-4; 13 nucleotides match TRBD2. Trimming cost V 4 bases and J 4 bases; bases outside gene matches: 14. CDR3 length: 19 residues. Germline assignment: CDR1 SGHNT and CDR2 YYREEE (reference sequence). CDR3 DNA sequence: TGTGCCAGCAGCCCAATCCGGACTAGCGGGGGAATGGATAAAAACATTCAGTACTTC. Its translation: CASSPIRTSGGMDKNIQYF.

The genes are TRBV7-9 and TRBJ2-7; D is perhaps TRBD2 (5 bases). This CDR3 has 16 residues. Between the trimmed V and J ends, which lost 5 bases and 4 bases, there was a span of 21 bases. Germline lookup yields CDR1 SEHNR and CDR2 FQNEAQ (reference sequence). The CDR3 here is CASSPARGDLVYEQYF. The CDR3 DNA sequence: TGTGCCAGCAGCCCAGCCCGGGGTGACCTAGTATACGAGCAGTACTTC.

This chain uses TRBV5-4 with TRBJ2-7, with TRBD1 matching over 9 bases. This CDR3 is built from 14 residues. V dropped 0 bases and J dropped 3; count of bases not matched to a gene: 1. Germline lookup yields CDR1 SGHNT and CDR2 YYREEE (reference sequence). In DNA form, the CDR3 reads TGTGCCAGCAGCTTGGGGGACAGGGACTACGAGCAGTACTTC. Its translation: CASSLGDRDYEQYF.

The CDR3 protein is CASSFGWGDRGNEQYF. The CDR3 DNA follows: TGTGCCAGCAGTTTTGGCTGGGGGGACAGGGGGAACGAGCAGTACTTC. This chain uses TRBV5-6 with TRBJ2-7; TRBD1 matches 11 bases. The germline gives CDR1 SGHDT, CDR2 YYEEEE. J was trimmed by 5 bases and V by 5 bases; bases with no gene match: 12. CDR3 length equals 16 residues. Complete variable domain (other parts from reference TRBV5-6 and TRBJ2-7): DAGVTQSPTHLIKTRGQQVTLRCSPKSGHDTVSWYQQALGQGPQFIFQYYEEEERQRGNFPDRFSGHQFPNYSSELNVNALLLGDSALYLCASSFGWGDRGNEQYFGPGTRLTVT.

This clone was seen just once. The rearrangement uses TRBV2 and TRBJ2-2, with TRBD1 as a possible D gene (6 bases). The CDR3 consists of 15 residues. Germline CDR1 reads SNHLY; CDR2 reads FYNNEI. Trimming took off 5 bases at V and 6 bases at J, with 16 bases between the two ends. In DNA, the CDR3 is TGTGCCAGCAGTCCGAACAGGGTTCAGGCCGGGGAGCTGTTTTTT. Its translation: CASSPNRVQAGELFF.

The gene calls are TRBV7-9 and TRBJ1-2; 8 nucleotides align to TRBD1. Germline V gene lookup returns CDR1 SEHNR and CDR2 FQNEAQ (reference sequence). Trimming cost V 4 bases and J 8 bases; bases outside gene matches: 12. This CDR3 region has 15 residues. CDR3 nucleotide sequence: TGTGCCAGCAGCTCACCGGCGACAGGGGCTCACGGCTACACCTTC. Translated, it gives CASSSPATGAHGYTF.

This chain connects TRBV23-1 to TRBJ2-7; TRBD1 matches at 7 bases. TRBV23-1 is sorted into the ORF group, with uncertain function. This CDR3 contains 14 residues. The V gene end was trimmed by 7 bases and the J gene end by 4 bases; junction bases not matched to a gene: 10. This chain's CDR3 is CASIHRGSPYEQYF. In DNA, the CDR3 is TGCGCCAGCATCCACAGGGGATCCCCATACGAGCAGTACTTC.

The J gene is TRBJ1-5, the V gene TRBV2; 8 bases match TRBD1. V trimming: 6 bases; J trimming: 0 bases; junction bases outside the gene matches: 16. This CDR3 is built from 19 residues. Germline V lookup: CDR1 SNHLY, CDR2 FYNNEI. CDR3 loop: CASRDHGQGGPYSNQPQHF. In DNA, the CDR3 is TGTGCCAGCAGGGATCATGGACAGGGTGGACCGTATAGCAATCAGCCCCAGCATTTT.

In nucleotides, the CDR3 is TGTGCCAGCAGTGAAGGATTGGTCTGGTTTGGGACAGAGGACTACGAGCAGTACTTC. Its translation is CASSEGLVWFGTEDYEQYF. The chain employs TRBV2 and TRBJ2-7; 7 bases agree with TRBD1. CDR3 length: 19 residues. V dropped 1 base and J dropped 3; count of bases not matched to a gene: 18. Germline V CDR1 and CDR2: SNHLY, FYNNEI.

The rearrangement links TRBV9 to TRBJ1-1; D uncertain. CDR1 and CDR2 from the germline V gene are SGDLS and YYNGEE. Trimming removed 7 bases at V and 1 base at J, with 11 bases between. The CDR3 is 13 residues long. CDR3 residues: CASSPLTNTEAFF. The CDR3 DNA reads as TGTGCCAGCTCCCCGCTAACGAACACTGAAGCTTTCTTT.

Written as DNA, the CDR3 is TGTGCCAGCAGCTTAGCGCGTGATGAAGAGACCCAGTACTTC. As protein: CASSLARDEETQYF. J is TRBJ2-5 and V is TRBV7-9; D gene unclear. Germline lookup yields CDR1 SEHNR and CDR2 FQNEAQ (reference sequence). The germline V and J ends were trimmed by 0 bases and 3 bases, with 8 bases remaining between them. The CDR3 has 14 residues.

The chain employs TRBV4-1 and TRBJ2-1; 7 nucleotides line up with TRBD1. Germline V gene data show CDR1 as MGHRA and CDR2 as YSYEKL. The CDR3 runs to 16 residues. V lost 2 bases, J lost 0 bases, and 4 bases stayed unmatched. CDR3 protein: CASSQIAGGSYNEQFF. In nucleotides, the CDR3 is TGCGCCAGCAGCCAAATTGCAGGGGGCTCCTACAATGAGCAGTTCTTC.

The chain joins TRBV11-1 to TRBJ1-2, with D tentatively TRBD1 (6 bases). The germline gives CDR1 SGHAT, CDR2 FQDESV (reference sequence). V lost 6 bases to trimming and J lost 2 bases, with 10 bases between them. The CDR3 totals 13 residues. CDR3 residues: CASRGAANYGYTF. The CDR3, as DNA: TGTGCCAGCAGGGGGGCAGCCAACTATGGCTACACCTTC.

The CDR3 protein is CASSDSIGDSYNSPLHF. In DNA form, the CDR3 reads TGTGCCAGCAGTGACTCTATCGGGGACAGCTATAATTCACCCCTCCACTTT. The genes are TRBV6-4 and TRBJ1-6, with 7 nucleotides matching TRBD1. Germline CDR1 reads MRHNA; CDR2 reads SNTAGT. V lost 0 bases, J lost 3 bases, and 5 bases stayed unmatched. The CDR3 runs to 17 residues.

The chain links TRBV29-1 to TRBJ2-1, with D maybe TRBD2 (7 bases). Trimming left V 8 bases short and J 3 bases short, with 17 bases between. Germline V gene lookup returns CDR1 SQVTM and CDR2 ANQGSEA. The CDR3 is 14 amino acids. In DNA, the CDR3 is TGCAGCTTGAGGGGGGGAGACCTCTACAATGAGCAGTTCTTC. As protein: CSLRGGDLYNEQFF.

This chain links TRBV6-5 with TRBJ1-1; TRBD1 aligns across 7 bases. CDR3 length equals 15 residues. Unmatched junction bases numbered 7, after V lost 5 bases and J lost 1 base. Germline V CDR1 and CDR2: MNHEY, SVGAGI. The CDR3 reads CASSTTGQQNTEAFF. The CDR3 DNA sequence: TGTGCCAGCAGTACGACAGGGCAACAGAACACTGAAGCTTTCTTT.

V gene TRBV7-2 combines with J gene TRBJ2-4, with D perhaps TRBD1 (5 bases). V lost 5 bases, J lost 0 bases, and 14 bases lay in between. The CDR3 is made up of 16 amino acids. Looked up from germline, CDR1 is SGHTA and CDR2 is FQGNSA. CDR3 sequence (DNA): TGTGCCAGCAGCGCACAGGTTACCCTAGCCAAAAACATTCAGTACTTC. Its protein product is CASSAQVTLAKNIQYF. The full variable domain, in which reference TRBV7-2 and TRBJ2-4 provide the parts outside the CDR3, is GAGVSQSPSNKVTEKGKDVELRCDPISGHTALYWYRQSLGQGLEFLIYFQGNSAPDKSGLPSDRFSAERTGGSVSTLTIQRTQQEDSAVYLCASSAQVTLAKNIQYFGAGTRLSVL.

The chain employs TRBV6-1 and TRBJ2-5; 9 bases align to TRBD1. CDR1 and CDR2 (germline): MNHNS, SASEGT. The CDR3 totals 16 residues. V trimming: 4 bases; J trimming: 2 bases; junction bases outside the gene matches: 8. CDR3 amino acids: CASSVRTGTGQETQYF. The DNA of the CDR3 is TGTGCCAGCAGTGTACGAACCGGGACAGGGCAAGAGACCCAGTACTTC.

The rearrangement uses TRBV2 and TRBJ2-1; TRBD1 aligns across 7 bases. The CDR3 is 15 residues long. Germline V gene data show CDR1 as SNHLY and CDR2 as FYNNEI. Trimming removed 4 bases from V and 9 bases from J; junction bases left unmatched: 12. CDR3 region: CASSGSGTAAIEQFF. CDR3 DNA sequence: TGTGCCAGCAGTGGATCCGGGACAGCAGCAATTGAGCAGTTCTTC.

The gene calls are TRBV4-1 and TRBJ1-3; 8 bases align to TRBD1. Germline V gene data show CDR1 as MGHRA and CDR2 as YSYEKL. Losses at the gene ends were 1 base for V and 0 bases for J; bases not matched to a gene: 2. The CDR3 runs 16 residues. The CDR3 sequence: CASSQGDRNSGNTIYF. The CDR3 DNA is TGCGCCAGCAGCCAAGGGGACAGGAACTCTGGAAACACCATATATTTT.

A note on this clone: This specimen includes other DNA sequences encoding the same CDR3. The V call is TRBV18, the J call TRBJ1-1; 8 bases map to TRBD1. Losses at the gene ends were 4 bases for V and 1 base for J; bases not matched to a gene: 2. The CDR3 has 14 residues. Germline CDR1 is KGHSH and CDR2 is LQKENI. For the CDR3, the DNA is TGTGCCAGCTCACTGGGACAGGCGAACACTGAAGCTTTCTTT. Translation gives CASSLGQANTEAFF.

This chain joins TRBV6-6 and TRBJ1-4, with D unclear. Germline CDR1 and CDR2: MNHNY and SVGAGI (reference sequence). Trimming stripped 4 bases from V and 5 bases from J, with 11 bases between. The CDR3 loop spans 14 amino acids. The CDR3 DNA reads as TGTGCCAGCAGTTCTCCGGGTTGGAATGAAAAACTGTTTTTT. This encodes CASSSPGWNEKLFF.